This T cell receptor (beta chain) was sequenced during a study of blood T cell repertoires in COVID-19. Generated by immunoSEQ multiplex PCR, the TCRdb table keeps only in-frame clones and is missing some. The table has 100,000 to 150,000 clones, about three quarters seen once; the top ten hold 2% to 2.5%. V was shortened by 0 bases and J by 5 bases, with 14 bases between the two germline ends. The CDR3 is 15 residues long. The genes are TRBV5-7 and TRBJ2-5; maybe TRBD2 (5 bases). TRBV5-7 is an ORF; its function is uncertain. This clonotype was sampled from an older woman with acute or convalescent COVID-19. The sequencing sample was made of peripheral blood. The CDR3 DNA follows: TGTGCCAGCAGCTTGGCTTCGACTATTAAGGAGACCCAGTACTTC. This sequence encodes CASSLASTIKETQYF.